The source of this T cell receptor (beta chain) is a study of T cells in Graves' hyperthyroidism and ophthalmopathy. On the study more broadly: Peripheral blood samples were taken at initial diagnosis, prior to any treatment.

The V segment lost 6 bases and the J segment 11 bases; nucleotides outside the gene matches: 14. The CDR3 length is 15 residues. Germline V gene sequence: CDR1 DFQATT, CDR2 SNEGSKA (reference sequence). This clonotype occurred once. Researchers barred patients who had uncontrolled infection, other autoimmune disease, pregnancy or lactation. Diagnoses were established using clinical symptoms, serum thyroxine and TRAb, thyroid ultrasound and orbital computed tomography. Amplified TCR beta CDR3 regions derived from RNA transcripts. The HTBI set primed first-round TCR CDR3 RT-PCR. Using its own MiXCR run on the multiplex PCR reads, TCRdb lists one record per CDR3 protein. This table has 50,000 to 75,000 distinct CDR3 sequences, roughly 49% appearing once.

Sequencing was performed on blood. The sequence was obtained from a woman in her twenties or thirties with Graves' ophthalmopathy. The chain uses TRBV20-1 and TRBJ2-3, with 13 bases fitting TRBD2. Here the CDR3 reads CSAPIGTSGNTEQYF. The CDR3 nucleotides read TGCAGTGCCCCAATTGGGACTAGCGGGAATACTGAGCAGTATTTT.